The 27 T cell receptor beta chains presented below share a single source sample, sequenced in a study of T-cell memory formation after mild COVID-19. One entry per CDR3 protein, called by TCRdb with MiXCR from the 5' RACE reads. This table has about 120,000 distinct CDR3 sequences, 22% appearing once. The sequenced material came from PBMCs or a T cell subset sorted from them (not recorded which). The receptor set was obtained from a man between 18 and 29 years old who had mild COVID-19 (a few samples of this study predate the infection). Cell type and time point are not known.

The chain combines TRBV12-3 or TRBV12-4 with TRBJ2-3; no firm D call. There are 13 residues in the CDR3. The germline V and J ends were trimmed by 7 bases and 6 bases, with 14 bases remaining between them. The CDR3 nucleotides read TGTGCCAGCAACCCGGCTAGTTACGATACGCAGTATTTT. Translation: CASNPASYDTQYF.

The chain has TRBV20-1 and TRBJ2-7; unclear D gene. The CDR3 is 12 residues long. Trimming left V 1 base short and J 5 bases short, with 9 bases between. Looked up from germline, CDR1 is DFQATT and CDR2 is SNEGSKA (reference sequence). This CDR3 is CSARVYAHEQYF. Written as DNA, the CDR3 is TGCAGTGCTAGAGTTTACGCCCACGAGCAGTACTTC.

A few counts support this clonotype. This chain connects TRBV7-2 to TRBJ2-2; 10 positions match TRBD2. The V segment lost 1 base and the J segment 4 bases; nucleotides outside the gene matches: 0. The germline V gene has CDR1 SGHTA and CDR2 FQGNSA. There are 15 residues in the CDR3. The CDR3 is CASSLERGGTGELFF. As DNA, the CDR3 is TGTGCCAGCAGCTTAGAGCGGGGGGGCACCGGGGAGCTGTTTTTT.

The chain uses TRBV28 and TRBJ2-1; D unclear. Germline assignment: CDR1 MDHEN and CDR2 SYDVKM. V dropped 4 bases and J dropped 5 bases, with 6 bases sitting between them. The CDR3 extends over 12 amino acids. This chain's CDR3 is CASSSPNNEQFF. The CDR3 nucleotides read TGTGCCAGCAGTTCCCCCAACAATGAGCAGTTCTTC.

Only a few counts were recorded for this clonotype. The V gene is TRBV7-9, the J gene TRBJ2-6, with D unclear. V was cut by 2 bases and J by 1 base, with 6 bases left in between. This CDR3 has 15 amino acids. Per the germline V gene, CDR1 is SEHNR and CDR2 is FQNEAQ (reference sequence). The CDR3 protein is CASSLKVSGANVLTF. The DNA of the CDR3 is TGTGCCAGCAGCTTAAAGGTATCTGGGGCCAACGTCCTGACTTTC.

J is TRBJ1-1 and V is TRBV12-5, with TRBD1 as a possible D gene (5 bases). This CDR3 has 13 residues. Deletions cut 4 bases from V and 1 base from J, with 7 bases between. The germline gives CDR1 LGHNT, CDR2 FRNRAP. The CDR3 reads CASGYGGNTEAFF. CDR3 coding DNA: TGTGCTAGTGGTTACGGGGGGAACACTGAAGCTTTCTTT.

The genes are TRBV12-3 or TRBV12-4 and TRBJ2-1; 13 bases agree with TRBD2. The CDR3 sequence is 16 residues long. V was pared by 1 base and J by 7 bases, with 4 bases of the junction left unmatched. The DNA of the CDR3 is TGTGCCAGCAGTTTAGACGGACTAGCGGGAGAGAATGAGCAGTTCTTC. It is translated as CASSLDGLAGENEQFF.

This chain joins TRBV12-3 or TRBV12-4 and TRBJ1-2; D is unresolved. There are 13 residues in the CDR3. Between the trimmed V and J ends, which lost 3 bases and 4 bases, there was a span of 9 bases. CDR3 nucleotide sequence: TGTGCCAGCAGTTTCCCCGGTTTCTATGGCTACACCTTC. Protein sequence: CASSFPGFYGYTF.

This clonotype was observed a handful of times. The J gene is TRBJ1-1, the V gene TRBV5-1, with 7 bases aligning to TRBD1. The CDR3 is 17 amino acids. Germline values: CDR1 SGHRS, CDR2 YFSETQ. With V trimmed by 2 bases and J by 1 base, 11 bases remained unmatched. CDR3 in DNA: TGCGCCAGCAGCTTTGTCCCCTCGGGACAGTCGAACACTGAAGCTTTCTTT. It translates to CASSFVPSGQSNTEAFF.

This clonotype was picked up a small number of times. The chain carries TRBV6-2 or TRBV6-3 and TRBJ2-7; 7 bases map to TRBD1. The germline V gene has CDR1 MNHEY and CDR2 SVGEGT. The CDR3 runs to 14 residues. Trimming took 2 bases from V and 4 from J; bases not matched to a gene: 5. In nucleotides, the CDR3 is TGTGCCAGCAGTTACGCGGCAGGGGGTTACGAGCAGTACGTC. Amino acids: CASSYAAGGYEQYV.

The V call is TRBV6-1, the J call TRBJ1-2; 7 bases are a match to TRBD1. The CDR3 loop spans 14 amino acids. V was clipped by 6 bases and J by 4 bases; unmatched bases: 8. Germline assignment: CDR1 MNHNS and CDR2 SASEGT. This CDR3 reads CASSDRQGIYGYTF. Here the CDR3 DNA reads TGTGCCAGCAGCGACCGACAGGGAATCTATGGCTACACCTTC.

Only a few counts were recorded for this clonotype. The V gene is TRBV5-4, the J gene TRBJ2-3, with D perhaps matching TRBD1 (6 bases). The CDR3 is 15 residues long. Per the germline V gene, CDR1 is SGHNT and CDR2 is YYREEE (reference sequence). Trimming left V 0 bases short and J 2 bases short, with 10 bases between. The DNA for the CDR3 is TGTGCCAGCAGCTTGGGGGACACCTCCACAGATACGCAGTATTTT. Translation gives CASSLGDTSTDTQYF.

The V call is TRBV12-3 or TRBV12-4, the J call TRBJ2-1; no clear D gene. CDR3 size: 16 residues. V dropped 4 bases and J dropped 6 bases, with 19 bases sitting between them. The DNA for the CDR3 is TGTGCCAGCAGTTCCCCGGCCGCGACTGGGTCCAATGAGCAGTTCTTC. It yields the protein CASSSPAATGSNEQFF.

This clonotype was seen at least ten times. The chain is built from TRBV7-2 and TRBJ1-6, with D tentatively TRBD1 (6 bases). The CDR3 length is 15 residues. V dropped 5 bases and J dropped 9 bases, with 17 bases sitting between them. Germline CDR1 is SGHTA and CDR2 is FQGNSA. CDR3 in DNA: TGTGCCAGCAGCCCAGGGGTAGGGGCGGCTTCACCCCTCCACTTT. As protein: CASSPGVGAASPLHF. Drawing the rest from reference TRBV7-2 and TRBJ1-6, the complete variable domain is GAGVSQSPSNKVTEKGKDVELRCDPISGHTALYWYRQSLGQGLEFLIYFQGNSAPDKSGLPSDRFSAERTGGSVSTLTIQRTQQEDSAVYLCASSPGVGAASPLHFGNGTRLTVT.

The table lists this clonotype with a few counts. V and J are TRBV11-2 and TRBJ2-1; the match to TRBD1 covers 9 bases. This CDR3 contains 16 residues. Germline V gene lookup returns CDR1 SGHAT and CDR2 FQNNGV. V lost 4 bases to trimming and J lost 8 bases; unmatched junction nucleotides: 12. This CDR3 is CASSSWGTGSSDEQFF. CDR3 nucleotide sequence: TGTGCCAGCAGCTCCTGGGGGACAGGGAGTTCGGATGAGCAGTTCTTC.

The sample holds a few counts of this clonotype. V gene TRBV11-2 combines with J gene TRBJ2-4; D is possibly TRBD1 or TRBD2 (5 bases each). Between the trimmed V and J ends, which lost 7 bases and 8 bases, there was a span of 12 bases. The CDR3 is made up of 12 amino acids. CDR1 is SGHAT, CDR2 FQNNGV, per germline. CDR3 in amino acids: CASTGLRDIQYF. CDR3 sequence (DNA): TGTGCCAGCACGGGGCTGCGAGACATTCAGTACTTC.

This clonotype was seen a few times. The J gene is TRBJ2-3, the V gene TRBV15; 14 bases match TRBD2. Germline V gene lookup returns CDR1 LNHNV and CDR2 YYDKDF (reference sequence). The CDR3 runs 15 residues. Germline trimming cut 5 bases from V and 9 bases from J; bases unmatched to any gene: 7. CDR3 in DNA: TGTGCCACCAGCCGATCGGGACTAGCGGGGGCGACGCAGTATTTT. Amino acids: CATSRSGLAGATQYF.

V and J are TRBV7-8 and TRBJ1-5; weak D call: TRBD1 (5 bases). Looked up from germline, CDR1 is SGHVS and CDR2 is FQNEAQ. V dropped 5 bases and J dropped 3 bases, with 11 bases sitting between them. The CDR3 is 14 residues long. The CDR3 DNA is TGTGCCAGCAGCCCCGAGGGGCACAATCAGCCCCAGCATTTT. Translated, it gives CASSPEGHNQPQHF.

Ten or more counts support this clonotype. The DNA of the CDR3 is TGCAGTGCTAGAGATGCGACAGGGGATCATCAGCCCCAGCATTTT. Protein: CSARDATGDHQPQHF. The chain carries TRBV20-1 and TRBJ1-5; 8 bases are shared with TRBD1. Germline V gene lookup returns CDR1 DFQATT and CDR2 SNEGSKA (reference sequence). CDR3 length equals 15 residues. V shed 0 bases and J 5 bases; nucleotides not matched to a gene: 6.

CDR3 DNA: TGTGCCAGCAGTTTCCGGAATTCCTACAATGAGCAGTTCTTC. Protein: CASSFRNSYNEQFF. The rearrangement uses TRBV27 and TRBJ2-1; no clear D. The CDR3 contains 14 residues. Germline CDR1 reads MNHEY; CDR2 reads SMNVEV (reference sequence). Trimming left V 3 bases short and J 1 base short, with 7 bases between.

This chain joins TRBV7-9 and TRBJ1-1; D unclear. Trimming pared 1 base from V and 4 bases from J, leaving 4 bases between. This CDR3 has 12 residues. Germline V gene data show CDR1 as SEHNR and CDR2 as FQNEAQ (reference sequence). The CDR3 sequence: CASSLEVTEAFF. The CDR3 DNA follows: TGTGCCAGCAGCTTAGAAGTCACTGAAGCTTTCTTT.

This clonotype was detected a few times. The chain recombines TRBV7-3 with TRBJ2-5; weak D call: TRBD1 (6 bases). Trimming took off 5 bases at V and 2 bases at J, with 15 bases between the two ends. CDR1 and CDR2 from the germline V gene are SGHTA and FQGTGA. This CDR3 spans 15 amino acids. The CDR3 protein is CASSLTAQGQETQYF. The CDR3 region has the DNA TGTGCCAGCAGCCTGACTGCCCAGGGGCAAGAGACCCAGTACTTC.

This clonotype has more than one count but fewer than ten. The chain uses TRBV7-9 and TRBJ1-1, with D possibly TRBD1 on 6 matching bases. The CDR3 contains 12 residues. Germline V CDR1 and CDR2: SEHNR, FQNEAQ (reference sequence). Deletions cut 4 bases from V and 6 bases from J, with 9 bases between. CDR3 amino acids: CASSSGGAEAFF. The CDR3 region has the DNA TGTGCCAGCAGCTCGGGGGGCGCTGAAGCTTTCTTT.

V gene TRBV29-1 combines with J gene TRBJ2-6; the D is unclear. This CDR3 comprises 13 residues. Germline V gene data show CDR1 as SQVTM and CDR2 as ANQGSEA. Between the trimmed V and J ends, which lost 8 bases and 0 bases, there was a span of 8 bases. The chain's CDR3 is CSCKISGANVLTF. The CDR3 DNA reads as TGCAGCTGCAAAATCTCTGGGGCCAACGTCCTGACTTTC.

This clonotype was found many times. The genes are TRBV5-1 and TRBJ2-5, with D perhaps matching TRBD1 or TRBD2 (5 bases each). The CDR3 loop spans 14 amino acids. Germline lookup yields CDR1 SGHRS and CDR2 YFSETQ. Trimming pared 1 base from V and 1 base from J, leaving 8 bases between. This CDR3 reads CASSLTGGQETQYF. CDR3 DNA: TGCGCCAGCAGCTTGACAGGAGGCCAAGAGACCCAGTACTTC.

The table lists this clonotype with many counts. DNA of the CDR3: TGTGCCATCAGTGAGTCGGGGGTTCCAGGTTCACCCCTCCACTTT. As protein: CAISESGVPGSPLHF. The chain has TRBV10-3 and TRBJ1-6; tentative D call: TRBD1 (5 bases). Trimming removed 0 bases at V and 9 bases at J, with 12 bases between. Germline V gene lookup returns CDR1 ENHRY and CDR2 SYGVKD. The CDR3 consists of 15 residues.

This clonotype turned up a few times. J is TRBJ2-2 and V is TRBV7-8; perhaps TRBD1 as D (6 bases). The CDR3 length is 15 residues. Looked up from germline, CDR1 is SGHVS and CDR2 is FQNEAQ. The ends were cut back, 0 bases at V and 7 bases at J, with 12 bases in the middle. CDR3 coding DNA: TGTGCCAGCAGCTTAGCTTCAGGGGCGGTCGGGGAGCTGTTTTTT. Translation gives CASSLASGAVGELFF.